This entry concerns a single T cell receptor (beta chain). Its target is not known. Germline V lookup: CDR1 SQVTM, CDR2 ANQGSEA. The CDR3 length is 13 residues. With 6 bases clipped from V and 7 bases from J, the junction kept 8 bases outside the gene matches. One entry per CDR3 protein, called by TCRdb with MiXCR from the RT-PCR reads. The sample holds roughly 700,000 distinct CDR3 sequences; approximately 15% are singletons and the top ten take more than 9%. This sample is drawn from a study of response to subunit inactivated influenza vaccine. Study conclusions and caveats: The study's authors posited that every seasonal influenza vaccination enlists few new T cells.

This chain uses TRBV29-1 with TRBJ1-4, with 7 nucleotides matching TRBD1. The input for sequencing was PBMCs from blood, taken about 12 days after vaccination. The clonotype was recovered from a man aged 45 to 65 who received an inactivated influenza vaccine. The CDR3 DNA follows: TGCAGCGTCCAATTAAACAGGGGTGAAAAACTGTTTTTT. It codes for CSVQLNRGEKLFF.